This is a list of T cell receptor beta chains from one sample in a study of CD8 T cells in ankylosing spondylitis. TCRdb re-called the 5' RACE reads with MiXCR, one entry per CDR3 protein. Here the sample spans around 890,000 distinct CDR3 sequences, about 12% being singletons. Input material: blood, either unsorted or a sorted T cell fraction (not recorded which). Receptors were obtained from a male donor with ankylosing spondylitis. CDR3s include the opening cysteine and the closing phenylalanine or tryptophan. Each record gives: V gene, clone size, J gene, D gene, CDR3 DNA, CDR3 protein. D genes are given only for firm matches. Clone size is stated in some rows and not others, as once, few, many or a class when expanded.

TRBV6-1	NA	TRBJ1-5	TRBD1	TGTGCCAGCAGCCAACAGGGGTCGGGGCAGCCCCAGCATTTT	CASSQQGSGQPQHF
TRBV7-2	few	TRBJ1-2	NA	TGTGCCAGCAGCTTAGGGCCGGGGGGCTCTCCCTATGGCTACACCTTC	CASSLGPGGSPYGYTF
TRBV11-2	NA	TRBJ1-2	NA	TGTGCCAGCAGCTTACTCGCAGGCGGCTACACCTTC	CASSLLAGGYTF
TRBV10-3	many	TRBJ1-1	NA	TGTGCCATCAGTGAGGCCCGCGGGGGGCCCATGAACACTGAAGCTTTCTTT	CAISEARGGPMNTEAFF
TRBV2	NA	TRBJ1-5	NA	TGTGCCAGCACGGCTTATAGCAATCAGCCCCAGCATTTT	CASTAYSNQPQHF
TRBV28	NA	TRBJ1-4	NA	TGTGCCAGCAGTTCCCCGGCAGGCCCTAATGAAAAACTGTTTTTT	CASSSPAGPNEKLFF
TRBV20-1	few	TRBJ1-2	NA	TGCAGTACCAGGGAAAGGGCCTATGGCTACACCTTC	CSTRERAYGYTF
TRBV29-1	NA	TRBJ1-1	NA	TGCAGCGTTGGATGGACCTCGGGTGAAGCTTTCTTT	CSVGWTSGEAFF
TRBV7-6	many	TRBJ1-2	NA	TGTGCCAGCAGCTTGGCGGGCATTAGGGATGGCTACACCTTC	CASSLAGIRDGYTF
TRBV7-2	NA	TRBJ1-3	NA	TGTGCCAGCAGCTCAATCCTCGGGACACCTGGAAACACCATATATTTT	CASSSILGTPGNTIYF
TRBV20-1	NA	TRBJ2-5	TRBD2	TGCAGTGCCCCCACGGGCGGACTAGCGACTCAAGAGACCCAGTACTTC	CSAPTGGLATQETQYF
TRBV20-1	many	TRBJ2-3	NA	TGCAGTGCTGGTATAGTGAGAGATATCACAGATACGCAGTATTTT	CSAGIVRDITDTQYF
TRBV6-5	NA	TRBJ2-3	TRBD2	TGTGCCAGCAGCCCTCCGGGACTAGCTGGCACAGATACGCAGTATTTT	CASSPPGLAGTDTQYF
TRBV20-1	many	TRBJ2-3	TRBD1	TGCAGTGCTAGAGGGCATGGGTTGACAGGGAGATCGACAGATACGCAGTATTTT	CSARGHGLTGRSTDTQYF
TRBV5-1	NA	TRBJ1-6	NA	TGCGCCAGCAGCTTGGGTGACGCACAGGGTGGCTCCTATAATTCACCCCTCCACTTT	CASSLGDAQGGSYNSPLHF
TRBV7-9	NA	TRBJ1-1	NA	TGTGCCAGCAGCTTAGATATGAGTGAAGCTTTCTTT	CASSLDMSEAFF
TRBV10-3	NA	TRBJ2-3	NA	TGTGCCATCAGGACCCCCGGACAAGATACGCAGTATTTT	CAIRTPGQDTQYF
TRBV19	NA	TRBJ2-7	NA	TGTGCCAGTAGTACCCGGCAGGGTAACAAGAGGTACGAGCAGTACTTC	CASSTRQGNKRYEQYF
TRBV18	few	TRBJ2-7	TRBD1	TGTGCCAGCCACCGGGACAGGGGCTCCGAGCAGTACTTC	CASHRDRGSEQYF
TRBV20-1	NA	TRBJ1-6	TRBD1	TGCAGTGCCCCACAGGGGAGAGGGTCACCCCTCCACTTT	CSAPQGRGSPLHF
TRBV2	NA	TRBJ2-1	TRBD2	TGTGCCAGCAGTGTGAGCGGGAGTGCCTACAATGAGCAGTTCTTC	CASSVSGSAYNEQFF
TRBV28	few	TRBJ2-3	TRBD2	TGTGCCAGCAGTTTAGTGCCCCCGAGACTAGCGGGGCGGAGCACAGATACGCAGTATTTT	CASSLVPPRLAGRSTDTQYF
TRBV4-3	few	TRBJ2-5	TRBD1	TGCGCCAGCAGCCAGACCGGGACAGGGGGCGCAACCCAGTACTTC	CASSQTGTGGATQYF
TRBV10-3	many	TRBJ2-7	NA	TGTGCCATCAGTGACCCGGAACGTCCCACACACGTCTTCTACGAGCAGTACTTC	CAISDPERPTHVFYEQYF
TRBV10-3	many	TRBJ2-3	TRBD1	TGTGCCATCAGTGAGACAACCGGGACAGCTAACACAGATACGCAGTATTTT	CAISETTGTANTDTQYF
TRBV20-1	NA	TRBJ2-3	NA	TGCAGTGCTAGAGATACGCGTACCGGAACTAGCACAGATACGCAGTATTTT	CSARDTRTGTSTDTQYF
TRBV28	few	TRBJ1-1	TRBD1	TGTGCCAGCAGTTTCGCCTCGACAGGGCCGGAGACTGAAGCTTTCTTT	CASSFASTGPETEAFF
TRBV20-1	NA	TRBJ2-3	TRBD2	TGCTGTGCTAGAGCTACCGGGACTAGCGGACCAGATACGCAGTATTTT	CCARATGTSGPDTQYF